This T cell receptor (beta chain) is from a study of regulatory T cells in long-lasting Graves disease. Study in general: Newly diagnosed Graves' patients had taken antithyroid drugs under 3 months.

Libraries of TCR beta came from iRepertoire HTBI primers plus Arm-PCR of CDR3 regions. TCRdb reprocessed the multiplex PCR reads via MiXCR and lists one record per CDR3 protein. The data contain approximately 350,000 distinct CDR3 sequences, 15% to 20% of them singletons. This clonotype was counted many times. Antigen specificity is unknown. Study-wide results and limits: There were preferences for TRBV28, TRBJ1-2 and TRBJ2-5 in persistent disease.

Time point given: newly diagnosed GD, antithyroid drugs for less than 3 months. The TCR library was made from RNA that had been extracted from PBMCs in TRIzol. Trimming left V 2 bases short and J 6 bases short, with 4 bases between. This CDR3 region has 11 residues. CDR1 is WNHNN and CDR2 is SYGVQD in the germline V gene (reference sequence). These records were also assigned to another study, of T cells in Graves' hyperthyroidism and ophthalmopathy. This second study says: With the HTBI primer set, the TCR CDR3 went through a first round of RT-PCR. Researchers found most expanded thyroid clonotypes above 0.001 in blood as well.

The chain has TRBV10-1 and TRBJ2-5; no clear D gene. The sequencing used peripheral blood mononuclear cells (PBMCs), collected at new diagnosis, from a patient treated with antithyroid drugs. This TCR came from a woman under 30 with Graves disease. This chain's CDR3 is CASSEPKTQYF. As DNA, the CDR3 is TGCGCCAGCAGTGAGCCGAAGACCCAGTACTTC.